This T cell receptor (beta chain) was captured by sequencing in a study of T cell repertoires in cytomegalovirus infection. Looking at the study overall: The public TCR beta signatures pointed to both CMV infection and matching HLA type. Study-level points and caveats: Ex vivo responses were dominated by HLA-C-restricted CMV-specific TCR beta clonotypes. Summed frequency of public TCR beta families distinguished CMV carriers with the relevant HLA.

In TCRdb, the reads were re-called with MiXCR into one record per CDR3 protein. This table has hundreds of thousands of distinct CDR3 sequences, roughly a tenth appearing once. This clonotype was seen at least ten times. Its antigen is unknown. CDR3 length: 14 residues. Germline V gives CDR1 SGHTA, CDR2 FQGTGA. Trimming removed 4 bases from V and 2 bases from J, with 10 bases in between. Sequences were obtained from PBMCs. The chain couples TRBV7-3 to TRBJ2-3; D may be TRBD2 (6 bases). The receptor was derived from a human donor in good health (CMV status not recorded). Some clones in this sample may be carry-over from other donors' samples. The CDR3 region is CASSSRGNTDTQYF. CDR3 in DNA: TGTGCCAGCAGCTCACGGGGGAACACAGATACGCAGTATTTT.